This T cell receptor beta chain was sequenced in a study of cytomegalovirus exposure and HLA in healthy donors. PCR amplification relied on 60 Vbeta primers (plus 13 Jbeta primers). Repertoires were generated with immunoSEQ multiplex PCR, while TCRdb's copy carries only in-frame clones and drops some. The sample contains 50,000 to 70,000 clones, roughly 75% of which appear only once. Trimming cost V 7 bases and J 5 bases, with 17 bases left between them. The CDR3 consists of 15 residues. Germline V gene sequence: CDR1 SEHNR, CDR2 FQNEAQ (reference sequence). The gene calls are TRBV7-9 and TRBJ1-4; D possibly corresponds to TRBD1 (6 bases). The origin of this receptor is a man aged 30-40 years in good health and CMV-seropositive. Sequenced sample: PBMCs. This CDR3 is CASTLDGQPNEKLFF. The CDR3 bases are TGTGCCAGCACCCTAGATGGACAGCCCAATGAAAAACTGTTTTTT.